The source of this T cell receptor beta chain is a study of cytomegalovirus exposure and HLA in healthy donors. There are 14 residues in the CDR3. Germline V gives CDR1 SNHLY, CDR2 FYNNEI. Losses at the gene ends were 2 bases for V and 5 bases for J; bases not matched to a gene: 0. Researchers ran the PCR with 60 Vbeta and 13 Jbeta primers. TCRdb's copy holds only in-frame clones and misses some; the assay was immunoSEQ multiplex PCR. The sample lists hundreds of thousands of clones; 70% were seen once. Sequenced sample: PBMCs. This chain links TRBV2 with TRBJ2-3; 11 positions match TRBD2. This receptor was taken from a man in his forties in good health and CMV-seropositive. The CDR3 DNA reads as TGTGCCAGCAGTGAAACTAGCGGGGGAGATACGCAGTATTTT. This sequence encodes CASSETSGGDTQYF.